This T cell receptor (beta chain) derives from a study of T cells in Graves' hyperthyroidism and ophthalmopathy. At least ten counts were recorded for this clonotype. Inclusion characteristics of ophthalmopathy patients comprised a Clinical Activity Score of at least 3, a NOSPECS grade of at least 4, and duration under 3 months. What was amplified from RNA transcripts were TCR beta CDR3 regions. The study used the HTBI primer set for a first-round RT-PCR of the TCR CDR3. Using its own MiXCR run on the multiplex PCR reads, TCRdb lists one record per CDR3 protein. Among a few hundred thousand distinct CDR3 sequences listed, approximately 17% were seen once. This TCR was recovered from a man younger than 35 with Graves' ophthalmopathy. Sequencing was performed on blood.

DNA for the CDR3: TGCAGTGCGATGGTAGCGGGGGACCTCTCCTACGAGCAGTACTTC. This encodes CSAMVAGDLSYEQYF. The chain has TRBV20-1 and TRBJ2-7, with 9 bases aligning to TRBD2. CDR3 length: 15 amino acids. Germline V CDR1 and CDR2: DFQATT, SNEGSKA (reference sequence). J gave up 0 bases and V 6 bases, and 9 bases lay outside the gene matches.